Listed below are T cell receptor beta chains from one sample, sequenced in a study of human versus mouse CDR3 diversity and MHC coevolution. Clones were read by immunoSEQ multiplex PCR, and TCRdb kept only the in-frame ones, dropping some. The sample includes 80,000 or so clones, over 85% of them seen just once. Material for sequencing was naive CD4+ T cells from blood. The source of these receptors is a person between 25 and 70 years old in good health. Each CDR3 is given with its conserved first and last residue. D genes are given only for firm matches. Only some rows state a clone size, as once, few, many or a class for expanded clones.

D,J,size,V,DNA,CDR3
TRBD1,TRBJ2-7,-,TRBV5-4,TGTGCCAGCAGCTTGGGAGTAGGGCAGGGGGCGTACGAGCAGTACTTC,CASSLGVGQGAYEQYF
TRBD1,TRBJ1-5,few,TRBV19,TGTGCCAGTAGAAATGGACAGGGGGTCGATCAGCCCCAGCATTTT,CASRNGQGVDQPQHF
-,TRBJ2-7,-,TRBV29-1,TGCAGCGTCCGGCAGGGGCAAAGGTACGAGCAGTACTTC,CSVRQGQRYEQYF
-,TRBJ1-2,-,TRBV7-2,TGTGCCAGCAGCCCACAGGCCAACTATGGCTACACCTTC,CASSPQANYGYTF
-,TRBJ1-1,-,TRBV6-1,TGTGCCAGCATCCGGGACACCAACACTGAAGCTTTCTTT,CASIRDTNTEAFF
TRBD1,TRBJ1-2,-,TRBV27,TGTGCCAGCAGTCCGGGGACAGACCGTCTTAACTATGGCTACACCTTC,CASSPGTDRLNYGYTF
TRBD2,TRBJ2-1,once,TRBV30,TGTGCCTGGAGCTCGTGGACTAGCGGGCGGTACAATGAGCAGTTCTTC,CAWSSWTSGRYNEQFF
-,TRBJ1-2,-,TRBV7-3,TGTGCCAGCAGCCTCACCCCGGGAACGAACTATGGCTACACCTTC,CASSLTPGTNYGYTF
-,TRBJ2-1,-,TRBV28,TGTGCCAGCAGTTTATCTATGAATGAGCAGTTCTTC,CASSLSMNEQFF
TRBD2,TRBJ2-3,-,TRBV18,TGTGCCAGCTCACCATCCCAAGCGGGAAGCACAGATACGCAGTATTTT,CASSPSQAGSTDTQYF
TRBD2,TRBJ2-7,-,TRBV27,TGTGCCAGCAGTACCCCTTTGCGGGAGGGACCCTACGAGCAGTACTTC,CASSTPLREGPYEQYF
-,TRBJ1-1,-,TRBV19,TGTGCCAGTAGTACTAGTTTACCCCCCATGAACACTGAAGCTTTCTTT,CASSTSLPPMNTEAFF
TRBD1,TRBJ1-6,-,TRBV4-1,TGCGCCAGCAGGCATGCCCTGGACAGGGAGGACAATTCACCCCTCCACTTT,CASRHALDREDNSPLHF
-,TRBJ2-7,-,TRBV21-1,TGTGCCAGCAGCAAAGGGCATCGGGACAGTACCATCGGCTACTACGAGCAGTACTTC,CASSKGHRDSTIGYYEQYF
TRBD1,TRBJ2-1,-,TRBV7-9,TGTGCCAGCAGAGAAACAGGGGGCAATGAGCAGTTCTTC,CASRETGGNEQFF
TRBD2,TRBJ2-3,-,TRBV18,TGTGCCAGCTCACCCCCGCAGACTAGCAAAACAGATACGCAGTATTTT,CASSPPQTSKTDTQYF
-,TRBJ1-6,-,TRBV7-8,TGTGCCAGCAGCCCCCGACAGAGAGGCTCACCCCTCCACTTT,CASSPRQRGSPLHF
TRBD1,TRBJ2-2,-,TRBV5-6,TGTGCCAGCAGCCTTGGGACAGGGAGCACCGGGGAGCTGTTTTTT,CASSLGTGSTGELFF
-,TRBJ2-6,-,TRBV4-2,TGTGCCAGCAGCCAAGATATACAGGGTAGCTCTGGGGCCAACGTCCTGACTTTC,CASSQDIQGSSGANVLTF
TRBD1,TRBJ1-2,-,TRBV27,TGTGCCAGCAGTGACACAGGGGGCCTCCCAAGCCTCTATGGCTACACCTTC,CASSDTGGLPSLYGYTF
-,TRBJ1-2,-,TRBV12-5,TGTGCTAGTGGCCCTAATACAGAGAACTATGGCTACACCTTC,CASGPNTENYGYTF
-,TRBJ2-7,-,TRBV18,TGTGCCAGCTCACCAACGGCGGAACCCTACGAGCAGTACTTC,CASSPTAEPYEQYF
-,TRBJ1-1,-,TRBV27,TGTGCCAGCAGCAGGAATGCGGGACTCGACAGTTCTAACACTGAAGCTTTCTTT,CASSRNAGLDSSNTEAFF
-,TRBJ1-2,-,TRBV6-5,TGTGCCAGCAGTTACGAGGGGGTCTATGGCTACACCTTC,CASSYEGVYGYTF
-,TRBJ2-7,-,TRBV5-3,TGTGCCAGAGCTCCGGGACACCAAAGCCCCTACGAGCAGTACTTC,CARAPGHQSPYEQYF